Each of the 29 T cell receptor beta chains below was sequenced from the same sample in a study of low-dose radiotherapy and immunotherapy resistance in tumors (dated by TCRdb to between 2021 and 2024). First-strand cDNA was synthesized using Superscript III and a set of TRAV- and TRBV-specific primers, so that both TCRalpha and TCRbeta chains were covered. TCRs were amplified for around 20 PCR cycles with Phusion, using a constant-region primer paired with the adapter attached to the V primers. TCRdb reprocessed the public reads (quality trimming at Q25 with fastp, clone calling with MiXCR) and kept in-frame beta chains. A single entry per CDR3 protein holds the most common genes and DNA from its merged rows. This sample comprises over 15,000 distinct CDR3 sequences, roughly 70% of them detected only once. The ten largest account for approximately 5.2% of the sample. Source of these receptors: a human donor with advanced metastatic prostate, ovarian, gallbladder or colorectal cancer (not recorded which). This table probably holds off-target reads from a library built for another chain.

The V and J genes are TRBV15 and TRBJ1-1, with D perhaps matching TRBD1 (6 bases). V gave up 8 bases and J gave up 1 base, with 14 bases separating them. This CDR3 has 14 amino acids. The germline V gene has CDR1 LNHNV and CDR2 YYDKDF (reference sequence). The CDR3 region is CATVRGAANTEAFF. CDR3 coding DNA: TGTGCCACCGTCAGGGGAGCTGCGAACACTGAAGCTTTCTTT.

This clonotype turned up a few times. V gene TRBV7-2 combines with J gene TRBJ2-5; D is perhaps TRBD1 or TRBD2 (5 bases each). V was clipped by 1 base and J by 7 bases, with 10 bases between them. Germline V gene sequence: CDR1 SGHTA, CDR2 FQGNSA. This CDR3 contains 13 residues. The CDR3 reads CASSLGPRGTQYF. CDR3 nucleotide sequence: TGTGCCAGCAGCTTAGGGCCGAGGGGGACCCAGTACTTC.

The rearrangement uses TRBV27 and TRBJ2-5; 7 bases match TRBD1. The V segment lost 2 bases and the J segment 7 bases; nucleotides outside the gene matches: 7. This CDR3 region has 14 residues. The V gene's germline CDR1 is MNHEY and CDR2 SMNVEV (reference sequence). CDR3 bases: TGTGCCAGCAGTTTAGTCAAGGGGGCTGGGACCCAGTACTTC. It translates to CASSLVKGAGTQYF.

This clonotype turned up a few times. The CDR3 nucleotides read TGTGCCATCAAAGGCGAGCCACCCGTAGGCTATGGCTACACCTTC. Its protein is CAIKGEPPVGYGYTF. This chain joins TRBV10-3 and TRBJ1-2; no clear D. With 7 bases removed from V and 4 bases from J, the gap between germline ends came to 19 bases. Per the germline V gene, CDR1 is ENHRY and CDR2 is SYGVKD. The CDR3 is 15 amino acids.

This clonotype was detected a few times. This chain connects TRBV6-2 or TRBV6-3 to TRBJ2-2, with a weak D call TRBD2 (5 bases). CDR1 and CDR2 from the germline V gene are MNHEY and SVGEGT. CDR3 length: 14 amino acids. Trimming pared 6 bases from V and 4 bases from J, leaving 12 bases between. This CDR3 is CASRGAVGTGELFF. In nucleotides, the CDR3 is TGTGCCAGCAGAGGAGCGGTCGGCACCGGGGAGCTGTTTTTT.

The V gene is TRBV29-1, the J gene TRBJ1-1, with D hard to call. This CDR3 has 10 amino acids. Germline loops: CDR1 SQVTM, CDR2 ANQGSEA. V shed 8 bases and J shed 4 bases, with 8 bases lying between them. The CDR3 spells CSSVPTEAFF. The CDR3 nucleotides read TGCAGCTCAGTCCCCACTGAAGCTTTCTTT.

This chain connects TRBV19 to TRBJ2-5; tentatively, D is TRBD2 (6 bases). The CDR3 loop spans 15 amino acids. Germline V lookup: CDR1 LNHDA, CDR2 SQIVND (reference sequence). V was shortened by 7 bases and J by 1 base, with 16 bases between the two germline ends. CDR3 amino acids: CASTFGRGFQETQYF. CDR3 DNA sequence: TGTGCCAGTACTTTCGGTCGGGGGTTCCAAGAGACCCAGTACTTC.

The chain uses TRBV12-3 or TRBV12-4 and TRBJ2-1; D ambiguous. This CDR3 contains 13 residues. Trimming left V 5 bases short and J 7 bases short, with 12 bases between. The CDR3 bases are TGTGCCAGCAGTGTTAGGCGAAATAATGAGCAGTTCTTC. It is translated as CASSVRRNNEQFF.

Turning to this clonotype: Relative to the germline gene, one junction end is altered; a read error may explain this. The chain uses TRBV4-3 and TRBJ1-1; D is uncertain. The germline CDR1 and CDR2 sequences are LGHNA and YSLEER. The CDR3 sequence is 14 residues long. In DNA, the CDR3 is TGCGCCAGCAGCCAAGATGCAGCGAACGCTGAAGCTTTCTTT. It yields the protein CASSQDAANAEAFF.

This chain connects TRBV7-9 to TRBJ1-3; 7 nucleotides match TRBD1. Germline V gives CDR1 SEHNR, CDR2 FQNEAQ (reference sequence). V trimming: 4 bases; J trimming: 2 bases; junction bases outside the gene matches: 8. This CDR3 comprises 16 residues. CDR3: CASSSEGANPGNTIYF. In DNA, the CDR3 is TGTGCCAGCAGCTCTGAGGGGGCAAACCCTGGAAACACCATATATTTT.

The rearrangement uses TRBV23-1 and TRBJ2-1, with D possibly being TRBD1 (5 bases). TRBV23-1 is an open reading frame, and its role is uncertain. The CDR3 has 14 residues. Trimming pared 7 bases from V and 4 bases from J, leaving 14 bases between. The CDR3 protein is CASKNPTVYNEQFF. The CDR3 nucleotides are TGCGCCAGCAAAAACCCGACAGTTTACAATGAGCAGTTCTTC.

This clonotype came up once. The CDR3 DNA sequence: TGTGCCAGCAGCTTAGCCCCAGAGACCCAGTACTTC. Translated, it gives CASSLAPETQYF. The V call is TRBV11-2, the J call TRBJ2-5; no reliable D call. The CDR3 loop spans 12 amino acids. Trimming left V 1 base short and J 4 bases short, with 4 bases between. Germline lookup yields CDR1 SGHAT and CDR2 FQNNGV.

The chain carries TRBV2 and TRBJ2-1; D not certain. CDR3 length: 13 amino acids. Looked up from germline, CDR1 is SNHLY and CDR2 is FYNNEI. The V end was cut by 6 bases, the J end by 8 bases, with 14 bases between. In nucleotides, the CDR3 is TGTGCCAGCAGCCAAAAACAATACGATGAGCAGTTCTTC. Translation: CASSQKQYDEQFF.

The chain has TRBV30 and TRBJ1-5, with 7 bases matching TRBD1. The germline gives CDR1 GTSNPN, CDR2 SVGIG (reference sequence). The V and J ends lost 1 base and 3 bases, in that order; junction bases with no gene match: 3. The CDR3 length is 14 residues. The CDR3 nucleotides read TGTGCCTGGAGTGGGACAGGTCCCAATCAGCCCCAGCATTTT. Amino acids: CAWSGTGPNQPQHF.

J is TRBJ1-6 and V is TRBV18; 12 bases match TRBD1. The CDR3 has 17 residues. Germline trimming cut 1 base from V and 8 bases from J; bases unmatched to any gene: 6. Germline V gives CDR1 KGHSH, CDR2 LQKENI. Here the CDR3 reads CASSPLGQGARDSPLHF. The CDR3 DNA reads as TGTGCCAGCTCACCACTGGGACAGGGGGCTCGCGATTCACCCCTCCACTTT. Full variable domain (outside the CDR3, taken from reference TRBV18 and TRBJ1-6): NAGVMQNPRHLVRRRGQEARLRCSPMKGHSHVYWYRQLPEEGLKFMVYLQKENIIDESGMPKERFSAEFPKEGPSILRIQQVVRGDSAAYFCASSPLGQGARDSPLHFGNGTRLTVT.

CDR3 sequence reads: CASSPGRTRVVLNTEAFF. CDR3 bases: TGTGCCAGCAGCCCGGGTAGAACCAGGGTTGTCCTGAACACTGAAGCTTTCTTT. The genes are TRBV7-6 and TRBJ1-1; tentative D call: TRBD1 (5 bases). CDR3 length equals 18 residues. V lost 5 bases and J 0 bases, leaving 22 bases between the germline ends. Germline CDR1 and CDR2: SGHVS and FNYEAQ.

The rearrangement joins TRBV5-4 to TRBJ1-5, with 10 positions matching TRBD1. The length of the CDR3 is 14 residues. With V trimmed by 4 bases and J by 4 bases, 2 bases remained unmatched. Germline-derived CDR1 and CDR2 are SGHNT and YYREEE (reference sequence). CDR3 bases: TGTGCCAGCAGCCCGGACAGGGGGAATCAGCCCCAGCATTTT. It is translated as CASSPDRGNQPQHF.

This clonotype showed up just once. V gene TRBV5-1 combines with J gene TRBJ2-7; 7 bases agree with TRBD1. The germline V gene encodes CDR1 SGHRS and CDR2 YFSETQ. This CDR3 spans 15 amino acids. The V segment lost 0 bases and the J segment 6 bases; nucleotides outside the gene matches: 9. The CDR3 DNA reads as TGCGCCAGCAGCTTGGTACGGCAGGGGGTTGGCGAGCAGTACTTC. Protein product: CASSLVRQGVGEQYF.

The CDR3 spells CASSLARTEEQFF. The CDR3 bases are TGTGCCAGCAGCTTAGCCAGGACTGAAGAGCAGTTCTTC. The chain recombines TRBV11-2 with TRBJ2-1, with a tentative D call TRBD2 (5 bases). Germline V gene lookup returns CDR1 SGHAT and CDR2 FQNNGV. Trimming removed 1 base from V and 10 bases from J, with 11 bases in between. The length of the CDR3 is 13 residues.

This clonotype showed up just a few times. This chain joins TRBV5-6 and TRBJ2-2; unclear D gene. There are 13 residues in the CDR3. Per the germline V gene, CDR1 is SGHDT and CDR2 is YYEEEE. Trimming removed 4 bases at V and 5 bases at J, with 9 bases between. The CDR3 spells CASSPVGTGELFF. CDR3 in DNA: TGTGCCAGCAGCCCTGTGGGGACCGGGGAGCTGTTTTTT.

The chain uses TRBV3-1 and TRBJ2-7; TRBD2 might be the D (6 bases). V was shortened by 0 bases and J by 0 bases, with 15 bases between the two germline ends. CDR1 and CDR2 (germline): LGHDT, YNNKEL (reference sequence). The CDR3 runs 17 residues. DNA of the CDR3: TGTGCCAGCAGCCAAGAGACCGGCGGGATACTCTCCTACGAGCAGTACTTC. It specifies CASSQETGGILSYEQYF.

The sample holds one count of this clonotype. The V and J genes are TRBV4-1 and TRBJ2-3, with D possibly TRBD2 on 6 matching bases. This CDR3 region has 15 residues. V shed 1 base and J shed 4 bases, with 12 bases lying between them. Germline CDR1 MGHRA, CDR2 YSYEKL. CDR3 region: CASSQAGSWSDTQYF. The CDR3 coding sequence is TGCGCCAGCAGCCAAGCCGGGAGTTGGTCAGATACGCAGTATTTT.

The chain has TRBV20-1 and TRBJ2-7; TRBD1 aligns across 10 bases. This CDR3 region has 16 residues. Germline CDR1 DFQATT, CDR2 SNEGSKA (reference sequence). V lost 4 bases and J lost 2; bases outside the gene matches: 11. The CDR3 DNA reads TGCAGTGCTACCGCACCGGGACAGGGGTGGGCCTACGAGCAGTACTTC. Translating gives CSATAPGQGWAYEQYF.

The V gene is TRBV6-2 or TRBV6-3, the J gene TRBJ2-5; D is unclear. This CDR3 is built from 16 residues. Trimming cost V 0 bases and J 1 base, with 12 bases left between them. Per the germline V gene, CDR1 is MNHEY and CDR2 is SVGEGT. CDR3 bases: TGTGCCAGCAGTTACTCTTACAGCAAGATCCAAGAGACCCAGTACTTC. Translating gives CASSYSYSKIQETQYF.

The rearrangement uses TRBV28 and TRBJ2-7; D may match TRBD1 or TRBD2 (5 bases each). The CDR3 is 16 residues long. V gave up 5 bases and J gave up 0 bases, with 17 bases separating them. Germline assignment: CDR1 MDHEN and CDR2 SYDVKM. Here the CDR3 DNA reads TGTGCCAGCAGTATACCGAGCGCCGGGGCCTCCTACGAGCAGTACTTC. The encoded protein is CASSIPSAGASYEQYF.

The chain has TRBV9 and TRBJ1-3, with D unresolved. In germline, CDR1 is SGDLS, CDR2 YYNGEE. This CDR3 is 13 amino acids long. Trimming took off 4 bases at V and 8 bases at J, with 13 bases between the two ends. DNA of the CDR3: TGTGCCAGCAGCAGAGGAGGGTCAGACACCATATATTTT. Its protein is CASSRGGSDTIYF.

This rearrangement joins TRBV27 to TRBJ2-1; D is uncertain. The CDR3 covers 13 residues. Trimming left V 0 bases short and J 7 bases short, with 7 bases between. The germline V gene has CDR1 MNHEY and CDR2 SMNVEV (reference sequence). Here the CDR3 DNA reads TGTGCCAGCAGTTTATCGGCTAGTAATGAGCAGTTCTTC. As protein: CASSLSASNEQFF.

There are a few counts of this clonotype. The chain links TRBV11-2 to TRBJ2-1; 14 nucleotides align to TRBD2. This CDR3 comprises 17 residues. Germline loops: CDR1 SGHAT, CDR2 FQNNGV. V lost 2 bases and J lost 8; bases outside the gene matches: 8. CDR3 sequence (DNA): TGTGCCAGCAGCTTAACTACCGGGACTAGCGGGAGTTATGAGCAGTTCTTC. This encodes CASSLTTGTSGSYEQFF.

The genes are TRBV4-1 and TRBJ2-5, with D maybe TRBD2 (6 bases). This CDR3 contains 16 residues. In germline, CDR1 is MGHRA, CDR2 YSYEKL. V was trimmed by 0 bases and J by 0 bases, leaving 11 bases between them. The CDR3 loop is CASSQESSGYQETQYF. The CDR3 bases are TGCGCCAGCAGCCAAGAGAGTAGCGGTTACCAAGAGACCCAGTACTTC.